This T cell receptor beta chain was sequenced during a study of T cell responses to AZD1222 COVID-19 vaccine. As for the study in general: Pooling of second doses given at about 4 or about 12 weeks was done.

General study results and limits: Repertoire sampling occurred only after the peak T cell response.

The CDR3 runs 14 residues. Trimming took 6 bases from V and 2 from J; bases not matched to a gene: 6. The germline V gene encodes CDR1 MNHEY and CDR2 SVGAGI. The repertoire was sequenced with immunoSEQ multiplex PCR; TCRdb's copy has only in-frame clones and lacks some. Here the sample spans more than 80,000 clones, around 90% being singletons. Points on this clone: Antigen specificity is unknown.

Specimen: peripheral blood, collected on day 0 of AZD1222 vaccination. The clonotype was recovered from an adult in good health. The rearrangement links TRBV6-5 to TRBJ1-2, with 7 bases that match TRBD1. CDR3 protein: CASRRGQLNYGYTF. CDR3 DNA sequence: TGTGCCAGCAGGAGGGGACAGCTCAACTATGGCTACACCTTC.